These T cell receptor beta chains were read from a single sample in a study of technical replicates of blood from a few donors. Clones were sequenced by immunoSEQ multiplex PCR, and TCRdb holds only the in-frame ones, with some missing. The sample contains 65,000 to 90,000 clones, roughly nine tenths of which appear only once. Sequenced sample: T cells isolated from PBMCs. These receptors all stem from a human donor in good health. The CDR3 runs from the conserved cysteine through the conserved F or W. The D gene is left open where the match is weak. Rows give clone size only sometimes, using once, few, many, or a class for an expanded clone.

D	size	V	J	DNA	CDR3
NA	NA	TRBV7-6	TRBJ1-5	TGTGCCAGCAGCGCCTCAGGTAATAGCAATCAGCCCCAGCATTTT	CASSASGNSNQPQHF
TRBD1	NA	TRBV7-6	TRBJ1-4	TGTGCCAGCAGCCCCAGGCCGGGACAGGGGAATGAAAAACTGTTTTTT	CASSPRPGQGNEKLFF
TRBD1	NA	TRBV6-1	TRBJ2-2	TGTGCCAGCAGTGGGACAGGAGATTACTTGAACACCGGGGAGCTGTTTTTT	CASSGTGDYLNTGELFF
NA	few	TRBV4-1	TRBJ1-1	TGCGCCAGCAGCCAAGGAGGCAGTCACACTGAAGCTTTCTTT	CASSQGGSHTEAFF
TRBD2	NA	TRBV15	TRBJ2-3	TGTGCCACCAGCAGTTCTGCGAGCGGGGGAACAGATACGCAGTATTTT	CATSSSASGGTDTQYF
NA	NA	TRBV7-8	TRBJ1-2	TGTGCCAGCAGCCCCAAGAGGGTGGCCGGCGGCTATGGCTACACCTTC	CASSPKRVAGGYGYTF
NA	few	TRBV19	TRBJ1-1	TGTGCCAGTAGTATCCAGGGGCAAGGAGAAGCTTTCTTT	CASSIQGQGEAFF
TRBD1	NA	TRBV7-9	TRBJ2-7	TGTGCCAGCAGCCTGACAGGGGTATCCTACGAGCAGTACTTC	CASSLTGVSYEQYF
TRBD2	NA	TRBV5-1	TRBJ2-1	TGCGCCAGCAGCTCCGGGACTATCTACAATGAGCAGTTCTTC	CASSSGTIYNEQFF
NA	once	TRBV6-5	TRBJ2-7	TGTGCCAGCAGGGGGGGAGGAGTGCTGTACTTC	CASRGGGVLYF
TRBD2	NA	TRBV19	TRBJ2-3	TGTGCCAGTATTAAGGCGGGAGAAGGCACAGATACGCAGTATTTT	CASIKAGEGTDTQYF
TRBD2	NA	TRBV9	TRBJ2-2	TGTGCCAGCAGCGTAGTAGGGGGACTAGCGGGTAGCACCGGGGAGCTGTTTTTT	CASSVVGGLAGSTGELFF
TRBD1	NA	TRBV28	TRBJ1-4	TGTGCCAGCAGTTCCCTAATGATGACAGGGGATGAAAAACTGTTTTTT	CASSSLMMTGDEKLFF
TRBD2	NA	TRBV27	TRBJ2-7	TGTGCCAGCAGTTCCAAACTAGCGGGGGGGCCCGAGCAGTACTTC	CASSSKLAGGPEQYF
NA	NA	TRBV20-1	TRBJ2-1	TGCAGTGCTAGAGGGGGCTACGCGCAGTTCTTC	CSARGGYAQFF
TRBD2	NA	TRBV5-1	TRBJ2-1	TGCGCCAGCAGCCCAGCTAGCGGAGCGAGTGGGAATGAGCAGTTCTTC	CASSPASGASGNEQFF
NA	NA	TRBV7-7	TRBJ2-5	TGTGCCAGCAGCTTAGGGCAGGTCGGCAGGGGTCGAGAGACCCAGTACTTC	CASSLGQVGRGRETQYF
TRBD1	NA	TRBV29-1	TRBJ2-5	TGCAGCGTTAGGGACAGGTTCTTTTCTACTCAAGAGACCCAGTACTTC	CSVRDRFFSTQETQYF
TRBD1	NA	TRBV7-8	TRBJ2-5	TGTGCCAGCAGCTCCTCGACAGGGGGCCGGGAGACCCAGTACTTC	CASSSSTGGRETQYF
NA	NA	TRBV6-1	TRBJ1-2	TGTGCCAGCACCCCGGCCGGGGGGAGCTATGGCTACACCTTC	CASTPAGGSYGYTF
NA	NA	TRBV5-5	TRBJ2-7	TGTGCCAGCAGCCGCCGGGACTTCTCCTACGAGCAGTACTTC	CASSRRDFSYEQYF
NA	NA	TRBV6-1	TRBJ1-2	TGTGCCAGCAGTGAACGGGACGGGGGATCTGGCTACACCTTC	CASSERDGGSGYTF
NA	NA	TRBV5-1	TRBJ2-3	TGCGCCAGCAGCTTTAACACAGATACGCAGTATTTT	CASSFNTDTQYF
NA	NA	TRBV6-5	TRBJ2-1	TGTGCCAGCAGTTACTCGGGCCGCTCCTACAATGAGCAGTTCTTC	CASSYSGRSYNEQFF
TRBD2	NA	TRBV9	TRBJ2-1	TGTGCCAGCAGCGTATCCCTTTATGCGGGGGTGGGCTACAATGAGCAGTTCTTC	CASSVSLYAGVGYNEQFF
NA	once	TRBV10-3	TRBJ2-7	TGTGCCATCAGGTCAGGGGATCGATACGAGCAGTACTTC	CAIRSGDRYEQYF
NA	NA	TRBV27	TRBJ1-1	TGTGCCAGCAGTTTATCGACAGGAGTGAACACTGAAGCTTTCTTT	CASSLSTGVNTEAFF
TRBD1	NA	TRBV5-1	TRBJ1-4	TGCGCCAGCAGCTTGGTGGGACAGGGTGCAACTAATGAAAAACTGTTTTTT	CASSLVGQGATNEKLFF
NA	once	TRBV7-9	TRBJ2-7	TGTGCCAGCAGCTTAGTAGTAGGCGGACAGCGGGACCACGAGCAGTACTTC	CASSLVVGGQRDHEQYF
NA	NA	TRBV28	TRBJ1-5	TGTGCCAGCAGAGGAGGGGCAGTAGGCAATCAGCCCCAGCATTTT	CASRGGAVGNQPQHF
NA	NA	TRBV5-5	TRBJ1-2	TGTGCCAGCAGCTTGGATCGCTCACTACATGGCTACACCTTC	CASSLDRSLHGYTF
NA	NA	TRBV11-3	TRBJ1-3	TGTGCCAGCAGCTCCCCGACGACTAGCTCTGGAAACACCATATATTTT	CASSSPTTSSGNTIYF
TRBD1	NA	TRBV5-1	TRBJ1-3	TGCGCCAGCAGCCCTGGCGGGACAGACGGAAACACCATATATTTT	CASSPGGTDGNTIYF
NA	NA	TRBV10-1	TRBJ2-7	TGCGCCAGCAGGTTAGGAGGAAGCTCCTACGAGCAGTACTTC	CASRLGGSSYEQYF
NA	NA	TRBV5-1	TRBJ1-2	TGCGCCAGCAGCCTAGGGTGGACAGCCTCACGTGGCTACACCTTC	CASSLGWTASRGYTF
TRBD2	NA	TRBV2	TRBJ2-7	TGTGCCAGCAGTGTCCCTAGCGGGGTTTCCTACGAGCAGTACTTC	CASSVPSGVSYEQYF
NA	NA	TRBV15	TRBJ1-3	TGTGCCACCAGCAGTGTAGGGGGTGCTGGAAACACCATATATTTT	CATSSVGGAGNTIYF
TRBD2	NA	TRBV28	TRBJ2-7	TGTGCCAGCAGTTTAAGGACTAGTCCTCTTGACGAGCAGTACTTC	CASSLRTSPLDEQYF
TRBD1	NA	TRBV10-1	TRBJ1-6	TGCGCCAGCAACCTGGACAGGGCTAATTCACCCCTCCACTTT	CASNLDRANSPLHF
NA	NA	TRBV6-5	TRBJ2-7	TGTGCCAGCAGTTACTCGAGGACTGAGTACGAGCAGTACTTC	CASSYSRTEYEQYF
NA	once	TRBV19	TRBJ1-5	TGTGCCAGTAGCCAATATGGGGCCCGCACTCTCAATCAGCCCCAGCATTTT	CASSQYGARTLNQPQHF
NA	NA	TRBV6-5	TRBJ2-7	TGTGCCAGCAAATTGCCGAGCTCCTACGAGCAGTACTTC	CASKLPSSYEQYF
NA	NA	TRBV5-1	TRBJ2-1	TGCGCCAGCAGCTCCGCAGAGAGCCAACTAAAATACAATGAGCAGTTCTTC	CASSSAESQLKYNEQFF
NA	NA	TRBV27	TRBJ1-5	TGTGCCAGCAGTTTAAAGGGGAATCAGCCCCAGCATTTT	CASSLKGNQPQHF
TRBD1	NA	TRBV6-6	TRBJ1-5	TGTGCCAGCAGCTTCGCCCGAGGGGGCGAGGATCAGCCCCAGCATTTT	CASSFARGGEDQPQHF
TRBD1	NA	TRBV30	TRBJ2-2	TGTGCCTGGTACAGGGGTGACACCGGGGAGCTGTTTTTT	CAWYRGDTGELFF
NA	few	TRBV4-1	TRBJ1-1	TGCGCCAGCAGCCAATCGACCCAGGGGCCGGATAACACTGAAGCTTTCTTT	CASSQSTQGPDNTEAFF
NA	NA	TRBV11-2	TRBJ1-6	TGTGCCAGCAGCCCTCTTTCTAGCTCCTATAATTCACCCCTCCACTTT	CASSPLSSSYNSPLHF
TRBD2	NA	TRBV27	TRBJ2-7	TGTGCCAGCAGTCCGCAACTAGCGGGAGAAAACGAGCAGTACTTC	CASSPQLAGENEQYF
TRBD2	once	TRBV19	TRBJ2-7	TGTGCCAGTAGTACGGGACTAGCGGAAGACTCCTACGAGCAGTACTTC	CASSTGLAEDSYEQYF
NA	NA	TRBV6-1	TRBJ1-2	TGTGCCAGCAGTGAATCTTTGATGAGGTCCCCCACCCCTTATGGCTACACCTTC	CASSESLMRSPTPYGYTF